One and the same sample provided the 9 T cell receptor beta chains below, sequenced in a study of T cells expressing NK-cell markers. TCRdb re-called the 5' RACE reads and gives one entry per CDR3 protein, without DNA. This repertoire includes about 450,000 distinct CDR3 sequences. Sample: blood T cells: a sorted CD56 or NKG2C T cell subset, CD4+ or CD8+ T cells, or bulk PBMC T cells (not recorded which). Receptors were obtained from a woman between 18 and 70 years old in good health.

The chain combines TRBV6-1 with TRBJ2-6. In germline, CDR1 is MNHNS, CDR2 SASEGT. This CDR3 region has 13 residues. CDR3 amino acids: CASRQDGANVLTF.

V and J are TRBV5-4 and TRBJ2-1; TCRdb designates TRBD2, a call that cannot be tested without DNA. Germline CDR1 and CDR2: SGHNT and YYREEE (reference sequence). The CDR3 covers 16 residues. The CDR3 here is CASSFPGRQPNNEQFF.

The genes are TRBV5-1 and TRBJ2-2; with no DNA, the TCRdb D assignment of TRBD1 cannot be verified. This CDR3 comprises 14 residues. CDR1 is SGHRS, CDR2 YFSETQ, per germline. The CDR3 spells CASRNRGDTGELFF.

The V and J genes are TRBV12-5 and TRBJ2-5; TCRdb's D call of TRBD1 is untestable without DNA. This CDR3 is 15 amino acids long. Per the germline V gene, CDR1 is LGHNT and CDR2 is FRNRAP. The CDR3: CASGFLDRAQETQYF.

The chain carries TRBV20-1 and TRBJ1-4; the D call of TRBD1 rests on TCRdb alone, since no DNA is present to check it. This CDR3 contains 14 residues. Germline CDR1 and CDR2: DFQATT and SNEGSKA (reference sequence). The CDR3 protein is CSAIRQSLKEKLFF.

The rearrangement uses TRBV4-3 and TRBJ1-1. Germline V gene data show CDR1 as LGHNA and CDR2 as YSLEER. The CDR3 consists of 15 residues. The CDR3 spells CASSQEGYSNTEAFF.

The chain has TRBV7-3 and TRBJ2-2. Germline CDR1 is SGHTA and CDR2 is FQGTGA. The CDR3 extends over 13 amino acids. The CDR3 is CASSFNYVGELFF.

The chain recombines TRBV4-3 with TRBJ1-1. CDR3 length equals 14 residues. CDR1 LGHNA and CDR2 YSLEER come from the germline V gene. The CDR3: CASSQGKGNTEAFF.

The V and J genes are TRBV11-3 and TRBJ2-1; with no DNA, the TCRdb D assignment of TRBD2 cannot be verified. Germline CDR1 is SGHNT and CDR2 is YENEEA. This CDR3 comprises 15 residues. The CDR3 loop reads CASSLREGPGNEQFF.